This entry lists 20 T cell receptor beta chains sequenced from one sample in a study of technical replicates of blood from a handful of donors. TCRdb's table, derived via immunoSEQ multiplex PCR, lists solely in-frame clones and lacks some. The sample shows almost 70,000 clones, around nine tenths of them seen only once. What was sequenced was PBMCs. The source of these receptors is a human donor in good health. Some clones in this sample may be carry-over from other donors' samples.

The chain uses TRBV30 and TRBJ1-4; D gene uncertain. V was trimmed by 6 bases and J by 2 bases, leaving 10 bases between them. This CDR3 has 13 amino acids. The germline gives CDR1 GTSNPN, CDR2 SVGIG (reference sequence). The CDR3 reads CACHPATNEKLFF. CDR3 bases: TGTGCCTGCCACCCTGCGACTAATGAAAAACTGTTTTTT.

This sequence joins TRBV2 and TRBJ1-5, with unresolved D. This CDR3 region has 13 residues. CDR1 is SNHLY and CDR2 is FYNNEI in the germline V gene. Trimming cost V 4 bases and J 3 bases, with 7 bases left between them. This chain's CDR3 is CASSVLANQPQHF. The CDR3 DNA follows: TGTGCCAGCAGTGTGCTAGCCAATCAGCCCCAGCATTTT. The whole variable domain, filled in from reference TRBV2 and TRBJ1-5, reads EPEVTQTPSHQVTQMGQEVILRCVPISNHLYFYWYRQILGQKVEFLVSFYNNEISEKSEIFDDQFSVERPDGSNFTLKIRSTKLEDSAMYFCASSVLANQPQHFGDGTRLSIL.

This clone was picked up a small number of times. This chain uses TRBV4-2 with TRBJ1-2; 8 bases fit TRBD1. Germline V CDR1 and CDR2: LGHNA, YNFKEQ. Trimming at V came to 2 bases and at J to 8 bases, leaving 7 bases not matched to a gene. The CDR3 is 14 amino acids. In DNA form, the CDR3 reads TGTGCCAGCAGCCAAAGTACGACAGGGGACGGCTACACCTTC. This encodes CASSQSTTGDGYTF.

This clone is a singleton in its sample. The J gene is TRBJ2-1, the V gene TRBV7-9, with D possibly matching TRBD1 (6 bases). Trimming removed 6 bases from V and 13 bases from J, with 19 bases in between. This CDR3 comprises 13 residues. Germline assignment: CDR1 SEHNR and CDR2 FQNEAQ (reference sequence). CDR3 region: CASSFTGSSEQFF. CDR3 sequence (DNA): TGTGCCAGCAGTTTCACAGGGTCGTCAGAACAGTTCTTC.

J is TRBJ1-6 and V is TRBV7-9; weak D call: TRBD1 (6 bases). Trimming stripped 4 bases from V and 7 bases from J, with 14 bases between. This CDR3 comprises 15 residues. Germline-derived CDR1 and CDR2 are SEHNR and FQNEAQ (reference sequence). The DNA for the CDR3 is TGTGCCAGCAGCTCACGACAGGTTTTAAATTCACCCCTCCACTTT. It is translated as CASSSRQVLNSPLHF.

The genes are TRBV5-4 and TRBJ2-3, with D tentatively TRBD2 (6 bases). Trimming pared 0 bases from V and 1 base from J, leaving 12 bases between. Looked up from germline, CDR1 is SGHNT and CDR2 is YYREEE (reference sequence). The CDR3 has 16 residues. CDR3 DNA sequence: TGTGCCAGCAGCTTGGCCATGGCTAGCGGCACAGATACGCAGTATTTT. This gives the protein CASSLAMASGTDTQYF.

This clone occurred a few times. V usage is TRBV7-6 and J usage is TRBJ1-4; TRBD1 matches 10 bases. Germline CDR1 is SGHVS and CDR2 is FNYEAQ. Germline trimming cut 5 bases from V and 7 bases from J; bases unmatched to any gene: 7. This CDR3 comprises 15 residues. For the CDR3, the DNA is TGTGCCAGCAGCGCGACAGGGGGCAGAGGTGAAAAACTGTTTTTT. It yields the protein CASSATGGRGEKLFF.

The rearrangement joins TRBV27 to TRBJ2-3, with 9 positions matching TRBD1. Per the germline V gene, CDR1 is MNHEY and CDR2 is SMNVEV (reference sequence). The CDR3 length is 12 residues. The CDR3 bases are TGTGCTACAGGGGGCTGGGCAGATACGCAGTATTTT. Translation: CATGGWADTQYF.

This clone is medium-sized. The sample contains more than one DNA sequence encoding this CDR3. The chain is built from TRBV5-1 and TRBJ1-1, with D possibly TRBD1 on 5 matching bases. V was clipped by 4 bases and J by 3 bases, with 13 bases between them. Per the germline V gene, CDR1 is SGHRS and CDR2 is YFSETQ. The CDR3 is 14 residues long. Here the CDR3 DNA reads TGCGCCAGCAGCCCGGCCGGGGGGTACACTGAAGCTTTCTTT. Encoded protein: CASSPAGGYTEAFF. Complete variable domain (other parts from reference TRBV5-1 and TRBJ1-1): KAGVTQTPRYLIKTRGQQVTLSCSPISGHRSVSWYQQTPGQGLQFLFEYFSETQRNKGNFPGRFSGRQFSNSRSEMNVSTLELGDSALYLCASSPAGGYTEAFFGQGTRLTVV.

The chain joins TRBV11-2 to TRBJ2-6, with a possible D match to TRBD2 (5 bases). The CDR3 extends over 18 amino acids. Germline assignment: CDR1 SGHAT and CDR2 FQNNGV. V was cut by 5 bases and J by 1 base, with 18 bases left in between. The CDR3 reads CASSPALGVRSGANVLTF. DNA of the CDR3: TGTGCCAGCAGCCCGGCCCTCGGGGTGCGGTCTGGGGCCAACGTCCTGACTTTC.

This clone appeared a single time. In DNA form, the CDR3 reads TGTGCCAGCAACCTCGGGGGCGAGCAGTACTTC. This sequence encodes CASNLGGEQYF. V gene TRBV6-5 combines with J gene TRBJ2-7, with D possibly being TRBD2 (6 bases). V was trimmed by 7 bases and J by 6 bases, leaving 10 bases between them. Germline CDR1 MNHEY, CDR2 SVGAGI. This CDR3 region has 11 residues.

The chain is built from TRBV7-9 and TRBJ2-5; 13 positions match TRBD2. The CDR3 totals 18 residues. CDR1 SEHNR and CDR2 FQNEAQ come from the germline V gene (reference sequence). The junction had 7 bases not matched to a gene; V was cut back by 1 base and J by 2 bases. CDR3 sequence: CASSLGTSGSLIQETQYF. The CDR3 DNA is TGTGCCAGCAGCTTAGGGACTAGCGGGAGCCTAATTCAAGAGACCCAGTACTTC.

The chain combines TRBV7-9 with TRBJ1-1; 7 bases fit TRBD1. Germline CDR1 reads SEHNR; CDR2 reads FQNEAQ (reference sequence). Trimming at V came to 5 bases and at J to 8 bases, leaving 5 bases not matched to a gene. The CDR3 runs to 12 residues. This chain's CDR3 is CASSPTTGEAFF. In DNA form, the CDR3 reads TGTGCCAGCAGCCCGACGACAGGGGAAGCTTTCTTT.

This clone was counted a single time. J is TRBJ2-7 and V is TRBV6-5; D is undetermined. Germline V lookup: CDR1 MNHEY, CDR2 SVGAGI. V was clipped by 4 bases and J by 0 bases, with 7 bases between them. The length of the CDR3 is 13 residues. Here the CDR3 reads CASSLSVSYEQYF. As DNA, the CDR3 is TGTGCCAGCAGTTTGTCCGTCTCCTACGAGCAGTACTTC.

V gene TRBV5-4 combines with J gene TRBJ1-1; D is perhaps TRBD1 (5 bases). Trimming left V 1 base short and J 4 bases short, with 23 bases between. The CDR3 is 18 amino acids. CDR1 SGHNT and CDR2 YYREEE come from the germline V gene (reference sequence). The CDR3: CASSLLTRRAGGTTEAFF. The DNA for the CDR3 is TGTGCCAGCAGCTTGCTAACGCGCAGGGCCGGGGGGACCACTGAAGCTTTCTTT.

V usage is TRBV13 and J usage is TRBJ2-3, with TRBD2 matching 8 bases. CDR1 and CDR2 (germline): PRHDT, FYEKMQ (reference sequence). This CDR3 is built from 15 residues. V lost 1 base to trimming and J lost 2 bases; unmatched junction nucleotides: 2. The CDR3 nucleotides are TGTGCCAGCAGCTTAGCGGGGGGGCTCACAGATACGCAGTATTTT. It specifies CASSLAGGLTDTQYF.

This sequence joins TRBV5-4 and TRBJ1-2; the match to TRBD1 covers 8 bases. Germline V lookup: CDR1 SGHNT, CDR2 YYREEE (reference sequence). The CDR3 extends over 14 amino acids. The J segment lost 8 bases and the V segment lost 4 bases, leaving 10 bases of the junction unmatched. The DNA for the CDR3 is TGTGCCAGCAGCCATCCCGGGACAGGTTTCGGCTACACCTTC. Amino acid sequence: CASSHPGTGFGYTF.

This chain uses TRBV7-7 with TRBJ2-5; possible D gene TRBD2, 5 bases. This CDR3 comprises 14 residues. CDR1 and CDR2 (germline): SSHAT, FNYEAQ (reference sequence). Trimming removed 5 bases at V and 1 base at J, with 11 bases between. As DNA, the CDR3 is TGTGCCAGCAGCCCCTCGGGGAGCCAAGAGACCCAGTACTTC. This gives the protein CASSPSGSQETQYF.

The genes are TRBV10-3 and TRBJ2-5, with 14 bases aligning to TRBD2. The CDR3 spans 16 residues. Per the germline V gene, CDR1 is ENHRY and CDR2 is SYGVKD. Losses at the gene ends were 6 bases for V and 5 bases for J; bases not matched to a gene: 8. Here the CDR3 DNA reads TGTGCCATCAGCCCAGGACTAGCGGGAGGTACGGAGACCCAGTACTTC. Residues: CAISPGLAGGTETQYF.

The DNA of the CDR3 is TGTGCCAGCACCACACAGGGGGGCCCTGATGGCTACACCTTC. This translates into CASTTQGGPDGYTF. This rearrangement joins TRBV7-9 to TRBJ1-2; TRBD1 matches at 8 bases. Germline CDR1 SEHNR, CDR2 FQNEAQ (reference sequence). Unmatched junction bases numbered 10, after V lost 7 bases and J lost 6 bases. The CDR3 extends over 14 amino acids.